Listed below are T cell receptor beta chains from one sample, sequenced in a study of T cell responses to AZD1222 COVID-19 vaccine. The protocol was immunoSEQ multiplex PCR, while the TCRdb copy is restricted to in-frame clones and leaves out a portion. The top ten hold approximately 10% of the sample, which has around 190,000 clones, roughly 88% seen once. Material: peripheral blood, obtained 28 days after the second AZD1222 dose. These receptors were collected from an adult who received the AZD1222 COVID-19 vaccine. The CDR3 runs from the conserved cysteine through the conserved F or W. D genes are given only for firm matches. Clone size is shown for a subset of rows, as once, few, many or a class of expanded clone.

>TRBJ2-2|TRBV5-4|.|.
TGTGCCAGCGCCCCCCGGGGATACACCGGGGAGCTGTTTTTT
CASAPRGYTGELFF
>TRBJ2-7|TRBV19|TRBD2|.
TGTGCCAGTAGTATGGGGCGGGAGACCTACGAGCAGTACTTC
CASSMGRETYEQYF
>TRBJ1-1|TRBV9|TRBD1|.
TGTGCCAGCAGCCCGCGACAGGGTCTGAACACTGAAGCTTTCTTT
CASSPRQGLNTEAFF
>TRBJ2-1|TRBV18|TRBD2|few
TGTGCCAGCTCACCTCAGGGGACTAGAGTCGATGAGCAGTTCTTC
CASSPQGTRVDEQFF
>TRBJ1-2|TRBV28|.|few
TGTGCCAGCAGTGCCCCGGACCTCAAAGGGGGCTACACCTTC
CASSAPDLKGGYTF
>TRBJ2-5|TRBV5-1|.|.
TGCGCCAGCAGCTTGGTCGGCGGGCAAGAGACCCAGTACTTC
CASSLVGGQETQYF
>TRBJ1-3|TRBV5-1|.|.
TGCGCCAGCAGCCCGACAGTTAGTGGAAACACCATATATTTT
CASSPTVSGNTIYF
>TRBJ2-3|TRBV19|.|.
TGTGCCAGTACTACATCACGGCCAGATACGCAGTATTTT
CASTTSRPDTQYF
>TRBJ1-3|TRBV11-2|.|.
TGTGCCAGCAGCTTAGGAGGGGCGTGGGGAAACACCATATATTTT
CASSLGGAWGNTIYF
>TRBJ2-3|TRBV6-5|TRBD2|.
TGTGCCAGCAGACCGGGGGGTTTAAGCACAGATACGCAGTATTTT
CASRPGGLSTDTQYF
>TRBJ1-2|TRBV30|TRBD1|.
TGTGCCTGCCCGGGGGGGACAGGGGTCATCTATGGCTACACCTTC
CACPGGTGVIYGYTF
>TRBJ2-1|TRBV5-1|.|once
TGCGCCAGCAGCTTGGGGGGGCGGGTCAATGAGCAGTTCTTC
CASSLGGRVNEQFF
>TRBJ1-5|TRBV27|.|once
TGTGCCAGCAGTTTCTTCAATCAGCCCCAGCATTTT
CASSFFNQPQHF
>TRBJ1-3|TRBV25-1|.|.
TGTGCCAGCAGTGAATGGGGGGCCCAGGGTGGAAACACCATATATTTT
CASSEWGAQGGNTIYF
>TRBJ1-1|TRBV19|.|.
TGTGCCAGTAGTCCAACCGACAGGCCCGGCACTGAAGCTTTCTTT
CASSPTDRPGTEAFF